These 24 T cell receptor beta chains came from one sample sequenced in a study of shared T cell receptors in the human thymus. This table comes from immunoSEQ multiplex PCR, and its TCRdb copy is limited to in-frame clones, with some not included. The repertoire holds around 730,000 clones, approximately 83% seen once, with around 0.0099% in the top ten. In addition, the sample was reused for a study of human thymus T cells.

Sequencing was performed on thymocytes. These receptor sequences come from a girl in the first two years of life with a congenital heart defect.

CDR3 in amino acids: CASSQEVEGVPGGGNTEAFF. For the CDR3, the DNA is TGCGCCAGCAGCCAAGAGGTGGAAGGAGTGCCAGGGGGTGGGAACACTGAAGCTTTCTTT. The chain combines TRBV4-1 with TRBJ1-1; 7 nucleotides match TRBD1. Germline loops: CDR1 MGHRA, CDR2 YSYEKL. The CDR3 totals 20 residues. J was trimmed by 1 base and V by 0 bases; bases with no gene match: 17.

This clone was observed a few times. The chain is built from TRBV27 and TRBJ1-5, with unresolved D. The CDR3 is 17 amino acids. V was pared by 3 bases and J by 1 base, with 16 bases between. Germline V CDR1 and CDR2: MNHEY, SMNVEV (reference sequence). CDR3 bases: TGTGCCAGCAGTTTCTCCAGGCCCCGGTCGAGCAATCAGCCCCAGCATTTT. Translation gives CASSFSRPRSSNQPQHF.

A remark on this clone: One end of the junction fails to match germline, which may point to a read error. CDR3 in amino acids: CASIGMRDF. Written as DNA, the CDR3 is TGTGCCAGCATCGGGATGAGGGACTTC. The V call is TRBV27, the J call TRBJ2-5, with a weak D call TRBD2 (5 bases). This CDR3 contains 9 residues. Germline CDR1 is MNHEY and CDR2 is SMNVEV (reference sequence).

The chain has TRBV4-1 and TRBJ2-1, with TRBD1 as a possible D gene (6 bases). V was cut by 0 bases and J by 0 bases, with 24 bases left in between. The germline V gene has CDR1 MGHRA and CDR2 YSYEKL. CDR3 length: 21 amino acids. The CDR3 loop is CASSQDRSQGQSSGSYNEQFF. In DNA, the CDR3 is TGCGCCAGCAGCCAAGATCGCTCGCAGGGGCAATCCAGCGGCTCCTACAATGAGCAGTTCTTC.

This clone has just one count. The genes are TRBV29-1 and TRBJ2-7; 10 positions match TRBD1. Trimming at V came to 1 base and at J to 5 bases, leaving 8 bases not matched to a gene. Germline CDR1 and CDR2: SQVTM and ANQGSEA. The CDR3 is 15 amino acids. The CDR3 sequence is CSVEGVGQGKDEQYF. The CDR3 DNA sequence: TGCAGCGTTGAAGGCGTGGGACAGGGGAAGGACGAGCAGTACTTC.

The J gene is TRBJ1-3, the V gene TRBV4-1; D is uncertain. Germline V gives CDR1 MGHRA, CDR2 YSYEKL. The CDR3 loop spans 13 amino acids. Trimming stripped 4 bases from V and 1 base from J, with 5 bases between. DNA for the CDR3: TGCGCCAGCAGCCCCCTGTCTGGAAACACCATATATTTT. Its protein product is CASSPLSGNTIYF.

V is TRBV4-1 and J is TRBJ1-5, with D perhaps matching TRBD1 (6 bases). Trimming cost V 1 base and J 0 bases, with 16 bases left between them. Germline V gene data show CDR1 as MGHRA and CDR2 as YSYEKL. This CDR3 spans 18 amino acids. Written as DNA, the CDR3 is TGCGCCAGCAGCCAAGTAAGGGCCACAGGGTATAGCAATCAGCCCCAGCATTTT. Residues: CASSQVRATGYSNQPQHF.

The rearrangement joins TRBV10-3 to TRBJ1-6, with TRBD1 as a possible D gene (5 bases). Germline CDR1 ENHRY, CDR2 SYGVKD. V was trimmed by 2 bases and J by 9 bases, leaving 17 bases between them. The length of the CDR3 is 16 residues. CDR3 sequence reads: CAISERTGHVGSPLHF. CDR3 DNA sequence: TGTGCCATCAGTGAGCGGACCGGACACGTCGGTTCACCCCTCCACTTT.

The genes are TRBV18 and TRBJ2-1; 8 bases fit TRBD2. Germline values: CDR1 KGHSH, CDR2 LQKENI. This CDR3 contains 14 residues. The V gene end was trimmed by 6 bases and the J gene end by 2 bases; junction bases not matched to a gene: 3. CDR3 nucleotides: TGTGCCAGCTCCGGGAGGGGAGCCTACAATGAGCAGTTCTTC. As protein: CASSGRGAYNEQFF.

The J gene is TRBJ1-2, the V gene TRBV10-3, with D unresolved. Trimming stripped 6 bases from V and 4 bases from J, with 21 bases between. The CDR3 covers 16 residues. Looked up from germline, CDR1 is ENHRY and CDR2 is SYGVKD. CDR3 loop: CAISPYEGRGTYGYTF. For the CDR3, the DNA is TGTGCCATCAGCCCCTATGAAGGGCGGGGAACCTATGGCTACACCTTC.

The chain joins TRBV28 to TRBJ1-3, with D tentatively TRBD1 (6 bases). The V end was cut by 6 bases, the J end by 2 bases, with 14 bases between. The CDR3 consists of 15 residues. The germline gives CDR1 MDHEN, CDR2 SYDVKM. CDR3 amino acids: CASSSRGPTGNTIYF. The DNA of the CDR3 is TGTGCCAGCAGCTCGCGGGGGCCCACTGGAAACACCATATATTTT.

The CDR3 DNA is TGTGCCAGCAGCTTATGGGGGCGCTTAAGTGGCTACACCTTC. This encodes CASSLWGRLSGYTF. The J gene is TRBJ1-2, the V gene TRBV7-2; a weak D match, TRBD1 (6 bases). The CDR3 is 14 residues long. Germline V CDR1 and CDR2: SGHTA, FQGNSA. Trimming took off 2 bases at V and 7 bases at J, with 14 bases between the two ends.

The chain carries TRBV5-1 and TRBJ1-5; D is possibly TRBD1 (5 bases). Germline loops: CDR1 SGHRS, CDR2 YFSETQ. The CDR3 sequence is 14 residues long. V lost 1 base and J 8 bases, leaving 13 bases between the germline ends. DNA for the CDR3: TGCGCCAGCAGCTTGAGAGCAGGGAAGGAGCCCCAGCATTTT. This sequence encodes CASSLRAGKEPQHF. Based on the CDR3 plus reference TRBV5-1 and TRBJ1-5, the full variable domain is KAGVTQTPRYLIKTRGQQVTLSCSPISGHRSVSWYQQTPGQGLQFLFEYFSETQRNKGNFPGRFSGRQFSNSRSEMNVSTLELGDSALYLCASSLRAGKEPQHFGDGTRLSIL.

The chain joins TRBV2 to TRBJ1-2; tentative D call: TRBD1 (5 bases). V gave up 10 bases and J gave up 6 bases, with 21 bases separating them. CDR1 SNHLY and CDR2 FYNNEI come from the germline V gene. The CDR3 has 14 amino acids. This CDR3 reads CATAGVGDFDGYTF. CDR3 nucleotide sequence: TGTGCCACCGCCGGGGTGGGGGACTTCGATGGCTACACCTTC.

V usage is TRBV27 and J usage is TRBJ1-1; a possible D gene is TRBD1 (6 bases). Germline values: CDR1 MNHEY, CDR2 SMNVEV (reference sequence). Between the trimmed V and J ends, which lost 6 bases and 1 base, there was a span of 27 bases. This CDR3 comprises 19 residues. CDR3 loop: CASSLSRTGYPLKNTEAFF. The CDR3 nucleotides are TGTGCCAGCAGCCTTTCCCGTACAGGGTACCCTTTGAAGAACACTGAAGCTTTCTTT.

This clone turned up a few times. The chain carries TRBV12-5 and TRBJ1-5, with TRBD1 identical over 7 bases. Germline trimming cut 5 bases from V and 2 bases from J; bases unmatched to any gene: 3. This CDR3 is built from 14 residues. Per germline, CDR1 LGHNT and CDR2 FRNRAP. CDR3 protein: CASGPDRGNQPQHF. Here the CDR3 DNA reads TGTGCTAGTGGTCCCGACAGGGGCAATCAGCCCCAGCATTTT.

The rearrangement uses TRBV2 and TRBJ1-2; perhaps TRBD1 as D (5 bases). V was trimmed by 7 bases and J by 6 bases, leaving 15 bases between them. The CDR3 loop spans 13 amino acids. Per germline, CDR1 SNHLY and CDR2 FYNNEI. The CDR3 DNA follows: TGTGCCAGCATCTCGTCAGGGCGGAATGGCTACACCTTC. Translated: CASISSGRNGYTF.

The genes are TRBV7-8 and TRBJ2-6; 7 bases line up with TRBD1. Germline trimming cut 5 bases from V and 2 bases from J; bases unmatched to any gene: 3. CDR1 and CDR2 from the germline V gene are SGHVS and FQNEAQ. This CDR3 has 15 amino acids. CDR3 nucleotides: TGTGCCAGCAGCCGAACAGGGGCTGGGGCCAACGTCCTGACTTTC. It encodes CASSRTGAGANVLTF.

The genes are TRBV7-9 and TRBJ1-1, with D perhaps matching TRBD1 (6 bases). Deletions cut 3 bases from V and 1 base from J, with 18 bases between. This CDR3 comprises 17 residues. The germline V gene encodes CDR1 SEHNR and CDR2 FQNEAQ (reference sequence). The CDR3 region has the DNA TGTGCCAGCAGCTTTTTAGGGGGAAGTCGACGGAACACTGAAGCTTTCTTT. Translated: CASSFLGGSRRNTEAFF.

DNA of the CDR3: TGTGCCAGCAGCTCGACAGGGGGCGAGCCGGGGGGGCCCCAGAATGAGCAGTTCTTC. The encoded protein is CASSSTGGEPGGPQNEQFF. The gene calls are TRBV11-2 and TRBJ2-1; the match to TRBD1 covers 10 bases. Trimming took 4 bases from V and 7 from J; bases not matched to a gene: 19. The CDR3 has 19 residues. Germline V gene lookup returns CDR1 SGHAT and CDR2 FQNNGV.

The V call is TRBV14, the J call TRBJ1-5; D is ambiguous. The germline V gene encodes CDR1 SGHDN and CDR2 FVKESK. Trimming removed 1 base at V and 4 bases at J, with 11 bases between. The CDR3 runs 15 residues. This CDR3 reads CASSQVTGLNQPQHF. The CDR3 DNA is TGTGCCAGCAGCCAAGTTACGGGGTTGAATCAGCCCCAGCATTTT.

The chain couples TRBV7-9 to TRBJ2-1; 7 nucleotides align to TRBD1. J gave up 4 bases and V 5 bases, and 8 bases lay outside the gene matches. This CDR3 has 15 amino acids. The germline V gene encodes CDR1 SEHNR and CDR2 FQNEAQ (reference sequence). Here the CDR3 DNA reads TGTGCCAGCAGCCCACCCGGACAGGCGTACAATGAGCAGTTCTTC. Protein product: CASSPPGQAYNEQFF.

V is TRBV7-8 and J is TRBJ1-2; tentative D call: TRBD1 (5 bases). The V end was cut by 1 base, the J end by 0 bases, with 6 bases between. The V gene's germline CDR1 is SGHVS and CDR2 FQNEAQ. The CDR3 totals 14 residues. The CDR3 reads CASSLGTPNYGYTF. Written as DNA, the CDR3 is TGTGCCAGCAGCTTAGGGACACCTAACTATGGCTACACCTTC. Combining the CDR3 with reference TRBV7-8 and TRBJ1-2 gives the whole variable domain GAGVSQSPRYKVAKRGQDVALRCDPISGHVSLFWYQQALGQGPEFLTYFQNEAQLDKSGLPSDRFFAERPEGSVSTLKIQRTQQEDSAVYLCASSLGTPNYGYTFGSGTRLTVV.

The chain has TRBV6-6 and TRBJ2-5; 7 bases fit TRBD2. This CDR3 contains 14 residues. Germline trimming cut 1 base from V and 5 bases from J; bases unmatched to any gene: 4. Germline CDR1 and CDR2: MNHNY and SVGAGI (reference sequence). The CDR3 loop reads CASSYLLASETQYF. Here the CDR3 DNA reads TGTGCCAGCAGTTACTTACTAGCGAGTGAGACCCAGTACTTC.